This T cell receptor beta chain originates from a study of PD-1 blockade in classical Hodgkin lymphoma. Time point described: cycle 4 day 1 (C4D1), after more than 5 weeks of nivolumab. Relapse after autologous stem cell transplantation occurred in every patient, and brentuximab vedotin exposure varied. Study conclusions and caveats: Undefined causes, possibly disease activity or prior therapy, underlie the repertoire differences.

CDR3 size: 15 residues. Deletions cut 1 base from V and 4 bases from J, with 12 bases between. CDR1 is SGHDT, CDR2 YYEEEE, per germline. TCRdb's copy holds only in-frame clones and misses some; the assay was immunoSEQ multiplex PCR. In the table there are tens of thousands of clones, about 76% of which are singletons. On this clone itself: Its antigen is not identified.

The TCR was taken from a human donor with classical Hodgkin lymphoma. The source was peripheral blood mononuclear cells (PBMCs), collected before the fourth cycle of nivolumab. The chain recombines TRBV5-6 with TRBJ2-1, with D possibly called TRBD1 or TRBD2 (6 bases each). In DNA, the CDR3 is TGTGCCAGCAGCTTGCCCCGGAGGGGGTACAATGAGCAGTTCTTC. Translating gives CASSLPRRGYNEQFF.